This T cell receptor (beta chain) was retrieved from a study of T-cell memory formation after mild COVID-19. Study-wide findings and caveats: Day 15 to 85 contracting clones showed balanced CD4/CD8; day 15 to 37 expanders favored CD4+. Specificity for SARS-CoV-2 was not confirmed among the second-wave clones peaking on day 37.

Trimming pared 5 bases from V and 3 bases from J, leaving 18 bases between. CDR3 length: 16 residues. The 5'RACE method, run with constant-segment primers, produced TCR alpha and TCR beta cDNA libraries (carrying sample barcodes and UMIs). TCRdb ran MiXCR on the 5' RACE reads and lists one entry per CDR3 protein. The sample includes 550,000 to 600,000 distinct CDR3 sequences, roughly 17% of them seen just once. This clonotype occurred a few times. Its antigen remains unknown. The chain carries TRBV12-3 or TRBV12-4 and TRBJ2-3; possible D gene TRBD2, 6 bases. The TCR originated in an adult woman who had mild COVID-19 (a few samples of this study predate the infection). Cell type and time point are not known. Sequencing was carried out using PBMCs or a T cell subset sorted from them (not recorded which). The CDR3 spells CASSLGTAGGTDTQYF. The CDR3, as DNA: TGTGCCAGCAGTCTGGGTACAGCCGGGGGAACAGATACGCAGTATTTT.